This is a list of T cell receptor beta chains from one sample in a study of T cell repertoires in aging, cancer and after chemotherapy. TCRdb independently ran MiXCR on the multiplex PCR reads; one entry per CDR3 protein. The table lists approximately 20,000 distinct CDR3 sequences, roughly 37% of them singletons. The sequenced sample consisted of blood. All receptors come from a human donor with a solid tumor. Each CDR3 is given with its conserved first and last residue. A D gene is named only where the DNA matches it firmly. Some rows have no size entry. The others give once, few or many, or a class for an expanded clone.

V,J,size,D,DNA,CDR3
TRBV12-3/TRBV12-4,TRBJ1-1,few,-,TGTGCCAGCACTTTTGGGAGGGTCACTGAAGCTTTCTTT,CASTFGRVTEAFF
TRBV5-4,TRBJ1-6,few,-,TGTGCCAGCACCCGGGGGGGGAGCTCCTATAATTCACCCCTCCACTTT,CASTRGGSSYNSPLHF
TRBV6-2/TRBV6-3,TRBJ2-1,-,TRBD2,TGTGCCACCGGACTAGCGGGGGGGGATGAGCAGTTCTTC,CATGLAGGDEQFF
TRBV19,TRBJ2-5,few,-,TGTGCCAGTAGTATGACCCACCAAGAGACCCAGTACTTC,CASSMTHQETQYF
TRBV7-2,TRBJ2-7,few,-,TGTGCCAGCAGCTTAGCCCCCGGGTCAGGCTACGAGCAGTACTTC,CASSLAPGSGYEQYF
TRBV24-1,TRBJ2-5,-,TRBD1,TGTGCCACCAGTGATTTTCCCGGGGCAGGGGGCTCTCAAGAGACCCAGTACTTC,CATSDFPGAGGSQETQYF
TRBV6-2/TRBV6-3,TRBJ2-1,-,-,TGTGCCAGCAGGAAACAGGGCGAGCAGTTCTTC,CASRKQGEQFF
TRBV19,TRBJ2-7,-,TRBD2,TGTGCCAGTAGTCGGATAGCGGGAGGGCCAGGTAGCTACGAGCAGTACTTC,CASSRIAGGPGSYEQYF
TRBV12-3/TRBV12-4,TRBJ2-7,few,-,TGTGCCAGCAGTTTAGGTATCTCCTACGAGCAGTACTTC,CASSLGISYEQYF
TRBV28,TRBJ2-7,-,TRBD1,TGTGCCAGCACAGAGGGGGCCATCTACGAGCAGTACTTC,CASTEGAIYEQYF
TRBV6-5,TRBJ1-1,-,-,TGTGCCAGCAGTTACTGGTCCACGGTGGACACTGAAGCTTTCTTT,CASSYWSTVDTEAFF
TRBV12-3/TRBV12-4,TRBJ2-3,-,TRBD2,TGTGCCAGCAACCCTAGCGGGGGCGGCCCCCCAGATACGCAGTATTTT,CASNPSGGGPPDTQYF
TRBV9,TRBJ2-1,-,-,TGTGCCAGCAGCCTAGAGGGGACACTTACCTACAATGAGCAGTTCTTC,CASSLEGTLTYNEQFF
TRBV6-2/TRBV6-3,TRBJ1-4,-,-,TGTGCCAGCAGTTACGTTGCGGGGGAAACTAATGAAAAACTGTTTTTT,CASSYVAGETNEKLFF
TRBV5-1,TRBJ2-3,-,TRBD1,TGCGCCAGCAGCTTGGCGCCAGGGGGCACGCAGTATTTT,CASSLAPGGTQYF
TRBV13,TRBJ2-3,few,-,TGTGCCAGCAGCTTAGGTGAAGAAACGGATACGCAGTATTTT,CASSLGEETDTQYF
TRBV7-9,TRBJ2-7,once,-,TGTGCCAGCAGCGCCTTAGGAAGTGATCTCGAGCAGTACTTC,CASSALGSDLEQYF
TRBV12-3/TRBV12-4,TRBJ2-7,-,TRBD1,TGTGCCAGCAGTTTTTCTGGACAGGGCTACGAGCAGTACTTC,CASSFSGQGYEQYF
TRBV28,TRBJ2-2,-,-,TGTGCCAGCGCCACCATTCAGGATTACACCGGGGAGCTGTTTTTT,CASATIQDYTGELFF
TRBV7-9,TRBJ1-2,-,-,TGTGCCAGCAGCTTACCGGTTGGCTACACCTTC,CASSLPVGYTF
TRBV5-1,TRBJ1-4,few,-,TGCGCCAGCAGCTTGGAGGTGGCCACAACTAATGAAAAACTGTTTTTT,CASSLEVATTNEKLFF
TRBV6-1,TRBJ1-5,few,-,TGTGCCAGCAGTGTTGCAGGGGCTAAAAATCAGCCCCAGCATTTT,CASSVAGAKNQPQHF
TRBV18,TRBJ2-5,few,-,TGTGCCAGCTCTCCACAGGGTCAGGAGACCCAGTACTTC,CASSPQGQETQYF
TRBV19,TRBJ2-1,few,-,TGTGCCAGTAGTATATCGGTCGGCAATGAGCAGTTCTTC,CASSISVGNEQFF
TRBV5-4,TRBJ2-2,few,TRBD1,TGTGCCAGCAGGACACAGGGGGTAGCCGGGGAGCTGTTTTTT,CASRTQGVAGELFF
TRBV11-1,TRBJ2-3,few,-,TGTGCCAGCAGCGCCAGTCCCATGCCAGATACGCAGTATTTT,CASSASPMPDTQYF
TRBV7-2,TRBJ2-2,-,TRBD1,TGTGCCAGCAGTCGGACAGGGAACACCGGGGAGCTGTTTTTT,CASSRTGNTGELFF
TRBV6-1,TRBJ1-1,few,TRBD1,TGTGCCAGCAGTGAAGTCAGGGGGCGAGGAACTGAAGCTTTCTTT,CASSEVRGRGTEAFF
TRBV10-3,TRBJ2-5,once,TRBD1,TGTGCCACCAAAAGGGCCGGGACAGGGGGCGGAGAGACCCAGTACTTC,CATKRAGTGGGETQYF
TRBV5-1,TRBJ2-1,-,-,TGCGCCAGCAGCGCCGATATGGGGTCCTACAATGAGCAGTTCTTC,CASSADMGSYNEQFF
TRBV5-4,TRBJ2-1,-,TRBD2,TGTGCCAGCAGCTTGCGCAGGGCGGGGGACTCCTACAATGAGCAGTTCTTC,CASSLRRAGDSYNEQFF
TRBV6-6,TRBJ1-4,-,-,TGTGCCAGCGAAAGGGCCGACAATGAAAAACTGTTTTTT,CASERADNEKLFF
TRBV15,TRBJ2-7,-,-,TGTGCCACGGGCAGGGGGGGCGACTCCTACGAGCAGTACTTC,CATGRGGDSYEQYF
TRBV4-3,TRBJ2-6,-,TRBD2,TGTGCCAGCAGCCAAGTCGCGGGAGTCCCCTCTGGGGCCAACGTCCTGACTTTC,CASSQVAGVPSGANVLTF
TRBV30,TRBJ2-1,-,-,TGTGCCTGGCGACAGTACAATGAGCAGTTCTTC,CAWRQYNEQFF
TRBV19,TRBJ1-5,few,-,TGTGCCAGTAGTCCCGTCGGAGGGAGCAATCAGCCCCAGCATTTT,CASSPVGGSNQPQHF
TRBV6-2/TRBV6-3,TRBJ2-3,-,TRBD2,TGTGCCAGCAGTTCTAGCGGGGGGGCAGATACGCAGTATTTT,CASSSSGGADTQYF
TRBV18,TRBJ1-4,few,-,TGTGCCAGCTCACCACCGGGGCGGAATGAAAAACTGTTTTTT,CASSPPGRNEKLFF
TRBV19,TRBJ1-3,-,-,TGTGCCAGTAGTGCGACTGGGACTGGAAACACCATATATTTT,CASSATGTGNTIYF
TRBV6-2/TRBV6-3,TRBJ2-7,-,TRBD2,TGTGCCAGCAGCACGACTAGCGGGAGGTACGAGCAGTACTTC,CASSTTSGRYEQYF
TRBV6-8,TRBJ2-7,few,-,TGTGCCAGCAGGACGCCCCGGGACAAGCTGGAGCAGTACTTC,CASRTPRDKLEQYF
TRBV27,TRBJ2-7,-,-,TGTGCCAGCAGTTTATCCGATGGGTACGAGCAGTACTTC,CASSLSDGYEQYF
TRBV20-1,TRBJ1-6,-,-,TGCAGTGCTAGAGATCGGGGGGCGACCTATAATTCACCCCTCCACTTT,CSARDRGATYNSPLHF
TRBV10-3,TRBJ2-1,-,TRBD2,TGTGCCATCAGTGACAGGACTAGCGGGACCTACAATGAGCAGTTCTTC,CAISDRTSGTYNEQFF
TRBV20-1,TRBJ2-2,-,TRBD2,TGCAGTACCCGGACTAGCGGGGACACCGGGGAGCTGTTTTTT,CSTRTSGDTGELFF
TRBV19,TRBJ2-5,medium-sized,-,TGTGCCAGTAGTGATTGGAACAGCCAACAAGAGACCCAGTACTTC,CASSDWNSQQETQYF
TRBV5-4,TRBJ2-1,-,-,TGTGCCAGCAGCCAGATTTCGGGTGGTGAGCAGTTCTTC,CASSQISGGEQFF
TRBV7-9,TRBJ1-2,few,TRBD1,TGTGCCAGCAGCACCGGACAGGGAAGGGCGAATGGCTACACCTTC,CASSTGQGRANGYTF